One and the same sample provided the 27 T cell receptor beta chains below, sequenced in a study of T cell responses to AZD1222 COVID-19 vaccine. Assay: immunoSEQ multiplex PCR; the TCRdb copy retains only in-frame clones and omits some. This sample has around 150,000 clones, with around nine tenths found just once. The source material was peripheral blood, sampled on day 0 of AZD1222 vaccination. The receptor source for this set is an adult in good health.

V gene TRBV2 combines with J gene TRBJ1-1; D unclear. The V gene's germline CDR1 is SNHLY and CDR2 FYNNEI. The CDR3 consists of 12 residues. The V end was cut by 2 bases, the J end by 1 base, with 2 bases between. The CDR3 DNA reads as TGTGCCAGCAGTGAACAGAACACTGAAGCTTTCTTT. Translation: CASSEQNTEAFF.

This chain uses TRBV28 with TRBJ1-4, with TRBD1 matching 7 bases. V lost 4 bases and J lost 4; bases outside the gene matches: 3. The V gene's germline CDR1 is MDHEN and CDR2 SYDVKM. The CDR3 loop spans 14 amino acids. The CDR3 sequence: CASSSGQNNEKLFF. The CDR3 coding sequence is TGTGCCAGCAGTTCGGGACAGAATAATGAAAAACTGTTTTTT.

The CDR3 DNA is TGTGCCAGCAGCCAAATTTACAGGGCCCCCGGGGCCAACGTCCTGACTTTC. Translation gives CASSQIYRAPGANVLTF. The rearrangement uses TRBV4-2 and TRBJ2-6; tentative D call: TRBD1 (6 bases). Deletions cut 2 bases from V and 4 bases from J, with 15 bases between. The germline V gene has CDR1 LGHNA and CDR2 YNFKEQ. The CDR3 sequence is 17 residues long.

This sequence joins TRBV7-9 and TRBJ2-1; 11 bases agree with TRBD2. This CDR3 is built from 12 residues. J gave up 14 bases and V 5 bases, and 5 bases lay outside the gene matches. Germline values: CDR1 SEHNR, CDR2 FQNEAQ (reference sequence). Here the CDR3 DNA reads TGTGCCAGCAGCCCCGCGGGACTAGCGGAGTTCTTC. This encodes CASSPAGLAEFF.

This clone has only a few counts. The V gene is TRBV21-1, the J gene TRBJ1-2; TRBD1, the table's D call, was not compared with the DNA. TRBV21-1 is designated a pseudogene. The CDR3 runs 14 residues. The CDR3 bases are TGTGCCAGCAGCAGAATTACAGGGAACTATGGCTACACCTTC. This gives the protein CASSRITGNYGYTF.

This rearrangement joins TRBV2 to TRBJ2-1, with a possible D match to TRBD2 (6 bases). Germline lookup yields CDR1 SNHLY and CDR2 FYNNEI. Trimming pared 4 bases from V and 4 bases from J, leaving 14 bases between. The CDR3 extends over 15 amino acids. Written as DNA, the CDR3 is TGTGCCAGCAGTGCGTTCCTTAGCGGATACAATGAGCAGTTCTTC. The encoded protein is CASSAFLSGYNEQFF.

This clone was seen once. V and J are TRBV19 and TRBJ2-1; D tentatively reads TRBD1 or TRBD2 (5 bases each). V lost 1 base to trimming and J lost 3 bases, with 10 bases between them. This CDR3 is built from 15 residues. Germline loops: CDR1 LNHDA, CDR2 SQIVND (reference sequence). The CDR3 sequence: CASSIGWDLYNEQFF. The CDR3 DNA reads as TGTGCCAGTAGTATAGGCTGGGACCTCTACAATGAGCAGTTCTTC.

V is TRBV19 and J is TRBJ1-1, with D perhaps TRBD1 (6 bases). The CDR3 runs 13 residues. V lost 1 base and J lost 6, with 9 bases in between. Germline CDR1 and CDR2: LNHDA and SQIVND (reference sequence). The CDR3 region is CASSIVAGAEAFF. The CDR3 region has the DNA TGTGCCAGTAGTATAGTGGCAGGGGCTGAAGCTTTCTTT.

The chain has TRBV5-4 and TRBJ1-1; no definite D call. CDR3 length equals 14 residues. The V gene lost 4 bases and the J gene lost 6 bases, with 16 bases spanning the gap. Germline CDR1 and CDR2: SGHNT and YYREEE (reference sequence). CDR3 DNA sequence: TGTGCCAGCAGCCTCCCCGGGATCCGACCTGAAGCTTTCTTT. Its protein product is CASSLPGIRPEAFF.

The CDR3 nucleotides read TGTGCCAGCAGTTACTCGGAAATAGGGGGTCTTTATGGCTACACCTTC. It yields the protein CASSYSEIGGLYGYTF. This rearrangement joins TRBV6-5 to TRBJ1-2, with a weak D call TRBD1 (6 bases). The CDR3 sequence is 16 residues long. Germline V gene data show CDR1 as MNHEY and CDR2 as SVGAGI. Trimming removed 0 bases from V and 5 bases from J, with 16 bases in between.

This sequence joins TRBV3-1 (or the pseudogene TRBV3-2) and TRBJ2-7; D perhaps matches TRBD1 (5 bases). CDR3 size: 13 residues. Per the germline V gene, CDR1 is LGHDT and CDR2 is YNNKEL (reference sequence). V was shortened by 6 bases and J by 5 bases, with 14 bases between the two germline ends. CDR3 protein: CASSSQGVDEQYF. CDR3 nucleotides: TGTGCCAGCAGTTCTCAGGGCGTCGACGAGCAGTACTTC.

This chain joins TRBV5-1 and TRBJ1-2; 7 nucleotides line up with TRBD1. V gave up 1 base and J gave up 6 bases; unmatched junction bases: 12. This CDR3 has 16 residues. CDR1 is SGHRS, CDR2 YFSETQ, per germline. The CDR3 is CASSLSARGATDGYTF. DNA for the CDR3: TGCGCCAGCAGCTTGTCCGCCAGGGGGGCTACCGATGGCTACACCTTC.

This rearrangement joins TRBV6-4 to TRBJ2-5; unclear D gene. The CDR3 runs to 12 residues. V was pared by 2 bases and J by 4 bases, with 5 bases between. Germline lookup yields CDR1 MRHNA and CDR2 SNTAGT. CDR3 in amino acids: CASSDKVETQYF. The CDR3 DNA reads as TGTGCCAGCAGTGACAAGGTAGAGACCCAGTACTTC.

Only one count was recorded for this clone. This chain connects TRBV4-1 to TRBJ2-5; D not resolved. V was clipped by 1 base and J by 2 bases, with 14 bases between them. Germline-derived CDR1 and CDR2 are MGHRA and YSYEKL. This CDR3 contains 16 residues. CDR3 sequence reads: CASSQGAGQPQETQYF. CDR3 bases: TGCGCCAGCAGCCAAGGAGCCGGGCAGCCGCAAGAGACCCAGTACTTC.

This clone showed up just once. The chain recombines TRBV4-1 with TRBJ2-2; 9 positions agree with TRBD1. This CDR3 is built from 18 residues. With V trimmed by 0 bases and J by 3 bases, 8 bases remained unmatched. The germline V gene has CDR1 MGHRA and CDR2 YSYEKL. CDR3 DNA: TGCGCCAGCAGCCAAGAAGGAACAGGGGGCGCGGACACCGGGGAGCTGTTTTTT. It encodes CASSQEGTGGADTGELFF.

CDR3: CASITRQGAGSGANVLTF. The CDR3, as DNA: TGTGCCAGCATTACTCGACAGGGGGCGGGCTCTGGGGCCAACGTCCTGACTTTC. The chain combines TRBV21-1 with TRBJ2-6; the D call TRBD1 from the table was never checked on the DNA. TRBV21-1 is a listed pseudogene. The CDR3 covers 18 residues.

This clone was found once. The chain uses TRBV7-9 and TRBJ1-4; D remains unclear. Looked up from germline, CDR1 is SEHNR and CDR2 is FQNEAQ (reference sequence). V was cut by 1 base and J by 6 bases, with 6 bases left in between. The CDR3 has 13 residues. The CDR3 DNA is TGTGCCAGCAGCTTAGAGGCAGATGAAAAACTGTTTTTT. Translation gives CASSLEADEKLFF.

The V call is TRBV10-1, the J call TRBJ2-3; 9 bases agree with TRBD1. The trim removed 3 bases at V and 2 bases at J, leaving 3 bases unmatched. The germline V gene encodes CDR1 WNHNN and CDR2 SYGVQD (reference sequence). CDR3 length: 15 amino acids. CDR3 amino acids: CASSEGTGITDTQYF. DNA of the CDR3: TGCGCCAGCAGTGAAGGGACAGGGATCACAGATACGCAGTATTTT.

The CDR3 is CAWSVYGSGNQPQHF. The CDR3 coding sequence is TGTGCCTGGAGTGTCTATGGAAGTGGCAATCAGCCCCAGCATTTT. This chain joins TRBV30 and TRBJ1-5; D call uncertain. V was cut by 0 bases and J by 2 bases, with 11 bases left in between. The CDR3 sequence is 15 residues long. CDR1 and CDR2 from the germline V gene are GTSNPN and SVGIG (reference sequence).

The V call is TRBV6-2 or TRBV6-3, the J call TRBJ2-7; 10 nucleotides line up with TRBD2. Germline CDR1 and CDR2: MNHEY and SVGEGT. After removal of 0 bases from V and 5 bases from J, the junction contained 13 bases not matched to a gene. The length of the CDR3 is 18 residues. CDR3 bases: TGTGCCAGCAGTTACTCGATAGGCCAGCGGGAGGGCCAGAACGAGCAGTACTTC. It yields the protein CASSYSIGQREGQNEQYF.

The V gene is TRBV27, the J gene TRBJ1-6, with 7 bases that match TRBD1. The length of the CDR3 is 15 residues. The germline CDR1 and CDR2 sequences are MNHEY and SMNVEV (reference sequence). The V and J ends lost 5 bases and 5 bases, in that order; junction bases with no gene match: 6. Written as DNA, the CDR3 is TGTGCCAGCAGTCCTCGGGACAGCCATAATTCACCCCTCCACTTT. Its protein is CASSPRDSHNSPLHF.

The V call is TRBV12-3 or TRBV12-4, the J call TRBJ1-5; D is uncertain. The CDR3 has 13 amino acids. Trimming removed 5 bases from V and 5 bases from J, with 10 bases in between. CDR3 region: CASSLRRDQPQHF. CDR3 bases: TGTGCCAGCAGTCTTCGGAGGGATCAGCCCCAGCATTTT.

The chain has TRBV3-1 (or the pseudogene TRBV3-2) and TRBJ1-5; tentative D call: TRBD1 (6 bases). Germline V gene sequence: CDR1 LGHDT, CDR2 YNNKEL (reference sequence). The V end was cut by 0 bases, the J end by 6 bases, with 6 bases between. The CDR3 totals 13 residues. CDR3 sequence: CASSQEGGQPQHF. For the CDR3, the DNA is TGTGCCAGCAGCCAAGAAGGGGGTCAGCCCCAGCATTTT.

The rearrangement links TRBV19 to TRBJ2-1; 10 nucleotides agree with TRBD2. The CDR3 is 16 residues long. Germline V gene data show CDR1 as LNHDA and CDR2 as SQIVND (reference sequence). J was trimmed by 4 bases and V by 3 bases; bases with no gene match: 6. Here the CDR3 reads CASSILAGGLYNEQFF. DNA for the CDR3: TGTGCCAGTAGTATCTTAGCGGGAGGATTGTACAATGAGCAGTTCTTC.

This clone was picked up one time. The chain combines TRBV7-2 with TRBJ2-3, with D maybe TRBD1 (5 bases). The germline gives CDR1 SGHTA, CDR2 FQGNSA. This CDR3 is built from 12 residues. V was cut by 6 bases and J by 4 bases, with 8 bases left in between. This chain's CDR3 is CASRLQADTQYF. In DNA form, the CDR3 reads TGTGCCAGCAGGCTACAGGCAGATACGCAGTATTTT.

The gene calls are TRBV6-5 and TRBJ1-6; D call uncertain. This CDR3 spans 13 amino acids. V was clipped by 7 bases and J by 10 bases, with 14 bases between them. Germline CDR1 is MNHEY and CDR2 is SVGAGI. The CDR3 is CASNERPLSPLHF. DNA for the CDR3: TGTGCCAGCAACGAGAGGCCATTATCACCCCTCCACTTT.

This chain joins TRBV19 and TRBJ1-1; the match to TRBD1 covers 7 bases. The germline CDR1 and CDR2 sequences are LNHDA and SQIVND (reference sequence). The CDR3 runs 15 residues. The trim removed 4 bases at V and 1 base at J, leaving 6 bases unmatched. CDR3 coding DNA: TGTGCCAGTAGTACCCCGGGACAGACGAACACTGAAGCTTTCTTT. This encodes CASSTPGQTNTEAFF.